What follows are 19 T cell receptor beta chains derived from one specimen sequenced in a study of T cells after posttransplantation cyclophosphamide. Data came from immunoSEQ multiplex PCR; TCRdb stores just in-frame clones and leaves some out. This sample has 31,000 or so clones; about nine tenths occur once, and the top ten carry roughly 0.22%. The naive gate required viable CD3+CD4+ or CD3+CD8+ cells with CCR7+CD45RA+CD45RO-CD95-CD27+CD28+ phenotype. The specimen was naive CD4+ T cells sorted from PBMCs. The receptors come from an older woman in good health, CMV-negative, and a related stem cell transplant donor.

The chain combines TRBV4-3 with TRBJ2-5, with 9 positions matching TRBD2. The J segment lost 11 bases and the V segment lost 4 bases, leaving 8 bases of the junction unmatched. There are 13 residues in the CDR3. Germline CDR1 is LGHNA and CDR2 is YSLEER. CDR3 residues: CASSRRGGDEQYF. The CDR3 DNA reads as TGCGCCAGCAGCCGGCGGGGGGGCGATGAGCAGTACTTC.

V gene TRBV28 combines with J gene TRBJ2-3; D call uncertain. Germline assignment: CDR1 MDHEN and CDR2 SYDVKM. CDR3 length equals 12 residues. CDR3: CVTGVSTDTQYF. The CDR3 nucleotides read TGTGTGACCGGAGTAAGCACAGATACGCAGTATTTT.

The V and J genes are TRBV28 and TRBJ2-7, with no clear D. The CDR3 has 13 amino acids. Germline lookup yields CDR1 MDHEN and CDR2 SYDVKM. V lost 3 bases, J lost 3 bases, and 9 bases lay in between. The CDR3 DNA reads TGTGCCAGCAGTTTGAGTTCCTACTACGAGCAGTACTTC. Its protein product is CASSLSSYYEQYF.

The V call is TRBV28, the J call TRBJ2-1, with D perhaps matching TRBD1 (5 bases). V shed 1 base and J shed 15 bases, with 13 bases lying between them. Germline V gives CDR1 MDHEN, CDR2 SYDVKM. This CDR3 region has 12 residues. The CDR3 DNA follows: TGTGCCAGCAGTTTATTTCAGGGAATTTGGTTCTTC. Protein: CASSLFQGIWFF. Looking up the rest from reference TRBV28 and TRBJ2-1 gives the full variable domain: DVKVTQSSRYLVKRTGEKVFLECVQDMDHENMFWYRQDPGLGLRLIYFSYDVKMKEKGDIPEGYSVSREKKERFSLILESASTNQTSMYLCASSLFQGIWFFGPGTRLTVL.

V gene TRBV2 combines with J gene TRBJ1-1; no reliable D call. Per germline, CDR1 SNHLY and CDR2 FYNNEI. The CDR3 spans 12 residues. V lost 7 bases and J lost 1, with 7 bases in between. The CDR3 here is CASMLRNTEAFF. CDR3 nucleotides: TGTGCCAGCATGTTGCGGAACACTGAAGCTTTCTTT.

This clone was observed once. Germline is not matched at one junction end, which may reflect a read error. The chain carries TRBV28 and TRBJ2-1, with 8 bases matching TRBD2. Per germline, CDR1 MDHEN and CDR2 SYDVKM. There are 16 residues in the CDR3. The CDR3 region is CAGSLSGGGSGNEQFF. The DNA for the CDR3 is TGTGCCGGCAGTTTAAGCGGGGGAGGGTCGGGAAATGAGCAGTTCTTC.

The chain links TRBV7-2 to TRBJ1-1; D unresolved. CDR3 length: 15 amino acids. Germline-derived CDR1 and CDR2 are SGHTA and FQGNSA. V dropped 5 bases and J dropped 2 bases, with 15 bases sitting between them. The CDR3 DNA is TGTGCCAGCAGCCCCGCGGGTGGGCGCAACACTGAAGCTTTCTTT. Encoded protein: CASSPAGGRNTEAFF.

The rearrangement uses TRBV4-2 and TRBJ2-3, with 15 nucleotides matching TRBD2. The germline V gene encodes CDR1 LGHNA and CDR2 YNFKEQ. Losses at the gene ends were 1 base for V and 6 bases for J; bases not matched to a gene: 5. The CDR3 is made up of 17 amino acids. CDR3 in amino acids: CASSQGTSGRVKDTQYF. The CDR3 nucleotides read TGTGCCAGCAGCCAAGGGACTAGCGGGAGGGTCAAGGATACGCAGTATTTT.

V and J are TRBV23-1 and TRBJ2-5; TRBD2 matches 8 bases. The DNA end lines up better with TRBJ2-7; the J call may be wrong. TRBV23-1 is an ORF; its function is uncertain. The length of the CDR3 is 13 residues. In DNA, the CDR3 is TGCGCCAGCCGGGTCGGGGGGGACTACGAGCAGTACTTC. Translated, it gives CASRVGGDYEQYF.

The chain couples TRBV19 to TRBJ1-5, with D tentatively TRBD1 (6 bases). The CDR3 length is 15 residues. The germline CDR1 and CDR2 sequences are LNHDA and SQIVND (reference sequence). V lost 1 base to trimming and J lost 2 bases, with 9 bases between them. CDR3 residues: CASSIGQVGNQPQHF. As DNA, the CDR3 is TGTGCCAGTAGTATAGGACAGGTCGGCAATCAGCCCCAGCATTTT.

The V and J genes are TRBV18 and TRBJ1-6; perhaps TRBD1 as D (5 bases). The CDR3 totals 17 residues. Germline CDR1 KGHSH, CDR2 LQKENI. V was trimmed by 3 bases and J by 9 bases, leaving 21 bases between them. The CDR3 reads CASSPNKARGTSSPLHF. In nucleotides, the CDR3 is TGTGCCAGCTCACCTAATAAAGCAAGGGGAACATCTTCACCCCTCCACTTT.

The V gene is TRBV28, the J gene TRBJ1-2, with TRBD1 matching over 9 bases. The J segment lost 1 base and the V segment lost 6 bases, leaving 6 bases of the junction unmatched. The CDR3 is 15 amino acids. The V gene's germline CDR1 is MDHEN and CDR2 SYDVKM. The CDR3 DNA reads TGTGCCAGCAGACCCCCGGGACAGGGTAACTATGGCTACACCTTC. Amino acid sequence: CASRPPGQGNYGYTF.

This clone was seen a single time. The chain uses TRBV27 and TRBJ2-3; TRBD1 might be the D (6 bases). The CDR3 is 16 amino acids. CDR1 is MNHEY, CDR2 SMNVEV, per germline (reference sequence). V dropped 5 bases and J dropped 7 bases, with 22 bases sitting between them. The CDR3 nucleotides are TGTGCCAGCAGTCAACTGGGGACAATAGGGAGAAATACGCAGTATTTT. This gives the protein CASSQLGTIGRNTQYF.

The chain is built from TRBV6-5 and TRBJ2-2, with TRBD1 as a possible D gene (6 bases). In germline, CDR1 is MNHEY, CDR2 SVGAGI. This CDR3 has 15 amino acids. Trimming left V 6 bases short and J 3 bases short, with 14 bases between. The CDR3 DNA reads as TGTGCCAGCAGGATACAGGGAATTCACACCGGGGAGCTGTTTTTT. This gives the protein CASRIQGIHTGELFF.

This clone was found once. The rearrangement joins TRBV11-3 to TRBJ2-1; D might be TRBD1 (5 bases). CDR1 is SGHNT and CDR2 is YENEEA in the germline V gene. This CDR3 contains 15 residues. Trimming removed 5 bases at V and 4 bases at J, with 15 bases between. The CDR3 here is CASSRWGGSYNEQFF. The CDR3 DNA reads as TGTGCCAGCAGCCGGTGGGGCGGTTCATACAATGAGCAGTTCTTC.

The V and J genes are TRBV5-4 and TRBJ2-1; 7 nucleotides agree with TRBD1. V lost 5 bases, J lost 7 bases, and 12 bases stayed unmatched. The germline gives CDR1 SGHNT, CDR2 YYREEE (reference sequence). The CDR3 has 15 residues. The CDR3 region has the DNA TGTGCCAGCAGTTTGAGGGACAGTGGTTGGAATGAGCAGTTCTTC. This sequence encodes CASSLRDSGWNEQFF.

The J gene is TRBJ2-1, the V gene TRBV5-1, with TRBD2 matching over 10 bases. V lost 0 bases and J lost 9; bases outside the gene matches: 6. CDR1 and CDR2 (germline): SGHRS, YFSETQ. This CDR3 contains 15 residues. The CDR3 protein is CASSLDSGGRGEQFF. For the CDR3, the DNA is TGCGCCAGCAGCTTGGATAGCGGGGGGCGGGGTGAGCAGTTCTTC.

The chain has TRBV5-1 and TRBJ2-5, with 7 positions matching TRBD2. The J call could be wrong; TRBJ2-7 is a better fit for the DNA end. This CDR3 contains 15 residues. Germline V lookup: CDR1 SGHRS, CDR2 YFSETQ. This CDR3 reads CASSGGGSGTYEQYF. The CDR3 DNA is TGCGCCAGCAGCGGGGGGGGGAGTGGGACCTACGAGCAGTACTTC.

The rearrangement links TRBV7-3 to TRBJ2-3; 15 nucleotides line up with TRBD2. V was clipped by 3 bases and J by 5 bases; unmatched bases: 3. Germline V gene data show CDR1 as SGHTA and CDR2 as FQGTGA. The CDR3 runs to 16 residues. This chain's CDR3 is CASSFGLAGGLDTQYF. Here the CDR3 DNA reads TGTGCCAGCAGCTTCGGACTAGCGGGGGGGCTAGATACGCAGTATTTT.